This T cell receptor (beta chain) is drawn from a study of shared clonotypes between healthy human individuals (TCRdb year 2020). With regard to the full study: A couple of women and three men aged 18 to 49 years were included in the cohort. To estimate repertoire size and how much clonotypes are shared between individuals, the study performed deep sequencing of blood TCR repertoires from roughly five healthy adults. Different laboratories and diverse techniques were used to prepare libraries and sequence TCR repertoires, to increase sequencing depth and limit assay-specific biases. Per donor, three plates each were used for CD4 naive and CD4 memory, two for CD8 naive, and one for CD8 memory. Per donor, leukapheresis produced somewhere between about 0.94 and 9.5 billion PBMCs. The study at large found these results: Even with the large sequencing depth, rarefaction of the sorted-subset datasets indicated that sequencing was incomplete. Sampling was restricted to blood, and TCR repertoires in tissue are likely to differ from TCR repertoires in blood. The genetic and exposure-history diversity represented was limited by the small number of donors. Pairwise subsampling led to the expectation that sequencing depth would affect the degree of clonotype sharing among donors. Compared with non-shared clonotypes, clonotypes shared by all four sorted-subset donors had higher generation probabilities. Approximately 5% of naive CD4, 3% to 3.5% of naive CD8, approximately 2% of memory CD4, and 0.35% to 0.5% of memory CD8 clonotypes were shared across several donors. Naive subsets generally had larger estimated clonotype richness than memory subsets did.

Using the deep immunoSEQ assay, multiplex PCR amplified TCR CDR3 regions from genomic DNA. Extracted genomic DNA from each cell subset was distributed evenly across all wells of several immunoSEQ 96-well plates, and each plate was treated as a replicate. Each replicate PCR for sorted subsets received 200 ng genomic DNA, equal to some 32,000 T cell genomes. Purified libraries were quantified with a Qubit 3.0 fluorometer, sized on a Bioanalyzer 2100, and re-quantified with the KAPA Library Quantification kit. Each immunoSEQ 96-well plate was sequenced on its own single-read 150-cycle Illumina NextSeq 550 flow cell. Concerning the study's data processing: Because the immunoSEQ output included only junctional sequences and no quality scores, the filtering could not be the same as the filtering used for full-length reads. To assign V/J genes and CDR3, sequences were annotated against IMGT germline references using PyIR, a Python wrapper for IgBLAST v1.9. Reads were removed for weak V/J assignments (E-value above 1e-6), missing CDR3, stop codons, out-of-frame junctions, or ambiguous translated residues. V3J clonotypes were defined as sequences sharing the same inferred V gene, J gene, and CDR3 amino acid sequence. Percentage overlap between repertoires was calculated by dividing the number of shared unique clonotypes by the size of the smaller repertoire. RTK rarefaction, the Chao1 estimator, and Recon v2.1 estimates of unobserved clonotypes were used to assess repertoire richness. OLGA was used to compute generation probabilities for all TCRbeta clonotypes that the gDNA method yielded from a handful of donors. TCRdb obtained this table from immuneACCESS and retained in-frame rearrangements with V and J assigned. These tables miss some clones; where compared with another copy, unresolved V genes account for less than half of the shortfall, and the remainder is unexplained. The V and J calls and clone size were taken over from that table, and D and trimming were inferred from the DNA. This sample lists about 2.1 million clones; 93% were detected once. The top ten clonotypes cover about 1.7% of the sample.

Remarks on this clone: There is no known antigen for this receptor. Base qualities are not provided; no much larger clone lies one nucleotide away.

Taken from cysteine to phenylalanine, the CDR3 has 13 residues. Only CDR3 DNA remains: 39 bases, in frame from the first base. From the germline V gene, CDR1 is WSHSY and CDR2 is SAAADI. V is clipped by 6 bases and J by 7 bases, and the sequence between their germline boundaries is 15 bases long. CD8 naive samples consisted of CD45RO-negative cells that were positively selected for CCR7, yielding a CD45RA+CCR7+ population without TemRA cells. The donors were healthy, HIV-negative adults who had no recently reported acute infections or vaccinations. Only Caucasian adults living in Nashville, Tennessee, USA were represented among the donors. After blood collection by leukapheresis, PBMCs were isolated using Ficoll-Histopaque density gradient centrifugation and then cryopreserved in the vapor phase of liquid nitrogen. Analytical flow cytometry was used to check the purity and quantity of each magnetically sorted T cell population. Each sorted fraction had its genomic DNA isolated and then quantified by UV absorbance on a Nanodrop 2000c.

Sequenced sample: naive CD8+ T cells from PBMCs. The cell subset or site label here, explained by the study, means: CD45RA+CCR7+. The sequence came from a man between 18 and 29 years old in good health. Some clones in this sample may be carry-over from other donors' samples. Recombination connected TRBV10-2 to TRBJ1-1; the best D guess is TRBD1, with 6 bases matching. The nucleotide sequence reads as follows: TGCGCCAGCAGGGTACAGGGTTGGGTTGAAGCTTTCTTT. Protein translation: CASRVQGWVEAFF.